A selection of T cell receptor beta chains follows, all from one sample in a study of control samples from healthy donors and cancer patients. The table came from immunoSEQ multiplex PCR; TCRdb's copy has only in-frame clones and leaves some out. The top ten clones hold 2% to 2.5% of a sample with approximately 100,000 clones, around 80% of them seen once. The sample consisted of blood. The origin of the receptors is a man aged 60 to 69 in good health. Each CDR3 is given without its conserved first and last residue. The size of a clone is reported for some rows only, either as once, few or many, or as a class for expanded clones.

clone_size,v_call,j_call,cdr3_aa
few,TRBV30,TRBJ1-5,AWRSYTDQPQH
.,TRBV6-5,TRBJ2-1,ASSYKAEYNEQF
.,TRBV4-2,TRBJ2-7,ASSRRQGDYEQY
.,TRBV5-6,TRBJ2-7,ASKKAHEQY
.,TRBV29-1,TRBJ1-1,SVGQVLNTEAF
few,TRBV7-9,TRBJ2-7,ASSLDLGVQYEQY
once,TRBV4-1,TRBJ2-7,ASSPDRTSDRYEQY
few,TRBV7-9,TRBJ1-1,ASSLDEGTEAF
few,TRBV4-1,TRBJ2-2,ASSQATGNTGELF
.,TRBV9,TRBJ1-4,ASSAHPVTNEKLF
.,TRBV6-5,TRBJ2-7,ASSYSERAYEQY
.,TRBV3-1/TRBV3-2,TRBJ2-7,ASSLMGRYEQY
.,TRBV11-1,TRBJ2-2,ASSLERVSHTGELF
.,TRBV6-5,TRBJ2-2,ASSYSRTGELF
.,TRBV28,TRBJ1-1,ASSLQIQGNTEAF
once,TRBV11-1,TRBJ2-3,ASRSIGTQY
.,TRBV6-5,TRBJ2-5,ASSSRPQETQY
.,TRBV7-8,TRBJ1-1,ASSLGQLNAEAF
.,TRBV24-1,TRBJ2-3,ATSDPRTGDPDTQY
few,TRBV4-1,TRBJ2-7,ASSQDITGASYEQY
.,TRBV10-1,TRBJ2-2,ASSEGSAGELF
.,TRBV6-5,TRBJ2-1,ASSRTSGEQF
once,TRBV7-9,TRBJ2-1,ASSPPGQVPYNEQF
.,TRBV7-6,TRBJ2-3,ASSPWTSAGVTQY
.,TRBV16,TRBJ2-7,ASSLGQGHVREQY
.,TRBV24-1,TRBJ2-3,ATAAGGDTQY
.,TRBV7-8,TRBJ2-1,ASSLRPLAGSGYNEQF
.,TRBV6-6,TRBJ1-1,ASSGTGGSTEAF
.,TRBV19,TRBJ2-1,ASSIVVQSEQF